The 14 T cell receptor beta chains below come from one sample, sequenced in a study of blood T cell repertoires in COVID-19 (dated by TCRdb to the early 2020s). The library was produced with the immunoSEQ multiplex PCR assay. TCRdb took over this immuneACCESS table, retaining in-frame rearrangements with V and J assigned. Such tables are incomplete; in checked studies, under half of the missing clones stem from an unresolved V gene, and the remainder is unexplained. This sample has approximately 300,000 clones in its table, and roughly 85% of those were observed once. The ten largest clones represent more than 4% of the sample. The sequencing input was PBMCs or T cells enriched from blood (not recorded which). Receptors originate from a woman under 40 who had recovered from COVID-19.

This clone was seen once. This chain connects TRBV5-1 to TRBJ1-1; 9 positions match TRBD1. The V gene end was trimmed by 0 bases and the J gene end by 4 bases; junction bases not matched to a gene: 4. Per the germline V gene, CDR1 is SGHRS and CDR2 is YFSETQ. This CDR3 comprises 15 residues. As DNA, the CDR3 is TGCGCCAGCAGCTTGGGGGACAGGGAAGGCACTGAAGCTTTCTTT. It yields the protein CASSLGDREGTEAFF.

This chain links TRBV10-3 with TRBJ1-1; TRBD1 agrees at 9 bases. The CDR3 is 16 amino acids. The V and J ends lost 0 bases and 1 base, in that order; junction bases with no gene match: 3. Germline V lookup: CDR1 ENHRY, CDR2 SYGVKD. The CDR3 coding sequence is TGTGCCATCAGTGAGTCGTGGACAGGGGAGAACACTGAAGCTTTCTTT. As protein: CAISESWTGENTEAFF.

The CDR3 DNA follows: TGTGCCAGCAGGCCCGACAGGATGAACACTGAAGCTTTCTTT. Translated: CASRPDRMNTEAFF. This rearrangement joins TRBV28 to TRBJ1-1, with D perhaps matching TRBD1 (6 bases). The CDR3 runs to 14 residues. CDR1 MDHEN and CDR2 SYDVKM come from the germline V gene. Trimming cost V 6 bases and J 0 bases, with 11 bases left between them.

The chain joins TRBV29-1 to TRBJ1-1; 8 bases align to TRBD1. V shed 5 bases, J shed 1 base, and the junction held 6 bases outside the gene matches. The CDR3 totals 14 residues. Germline V gene lookup returns CDR1 SQVTM and CDR2 ANQGSEA. The CDR3 DNA reads TGCAGCGTTTCTCTCGGACAGGGGAACACTGAAGCTTTCTTT. Translating gives CSVSLGQGNTEAFF.

V gene TRBV28 combines with J gene TRBJ1-1, with TRBD1 identical over 8 bases. CDR3 length: 13 amino acids. The germline V gene has CDR1 MDHEN and CDR2 SYDVKM. V was pared by 5 bases and J by 6 bases, with 5 bases of the junction left unmatched. The CDR3 nucleotides are TGTGCCAGCAGTAAAGACAGGGGCGCTGAAGCTTTCTTT. Translation: CASSKDRGAEAFF.

V usage is TRBV5-4 and J usage is TRBJ1-2; possible D gene TRBD1, 6 bases. V lost 0 bases and J lost 9, with 15 bases in between. Germline V gene lookup returns CDR1 SGHNT and CDR2 YYREEE (reference sequence). The CDR3 length is 14 residues. The CDR3 region is CASSLAITGISYTF. The CDR3 coding sequence is TGTGCCAGCAGCTTGGCCATAACAGGGATCAGCTACACCTTC.

This chain links TRBV19 with TRBJ1-6, with D unclear. Germline CDR1 is LNHDA and CDR2 is SQIVND (reference sequence). Between the trimmed V and J ends, which lost 10 bases and 9 bases, there was a span of 19 bases. The CDR3 is 14 residues long. CDR3 nucleotides: TGTGCCACCCGCTTAGAAATTTATTCTTCACCCCTCCACTTT. Residues: CATRLEIYSSPLHF.

CDR3 protein: CASSQWNRGLETQYF. The CDR3 DNA sequence: TGTGCCAGCAGCCAATGGAACAGGGGGCTGGAGACCCAGTACTTC. The chain couples TRBV11-2 to TRBJ2-5, with 9 bases lining up with TRBD1. The CDR3 loop spans 15 amino acids. V lost 5 bases, J lost 5 bases, and 9 bases stayed unmatched. Germline assignment: CDR1 SGHAT and CDR2 FQNNGV.

The chain is built from TRBV11-2 and TRBJ1-6; 8 bases are a match to TRBD1. From germline, CDR1 is SGHAT and CDR2 FQNNGV. The ends lost 7 bases at V and 2 bases at J; junction bases unmatched: 7. This CDR3 spans 16 amino acids. The CDR3 sequence: CASTSKQGAYNSPLHF. The CDR3 bases are TGTGCCAGCACCTCAAAACAGGGGGCCTATAATTCACCCCTCCACTTT.

The chain combines TRBV3-1 (or the pseudogene TRBV3-2) with TRBJ2-7; D call uncertain. The V end was cut by 1 base, the J end by 6 bases, with 7 bases between. The CDR3 has 12 residues. Germline V gene lookup returns CDR1 LGHDT and CDR2 YNNKEL (reference sequence). Written as DNA, the CDR3 is TGTGCCAGCAGCCAAGTCCTGAGCGAGCAGTACTTC. Translation: CASSQVLSEQYF.

The chain carries TRBV7-9 and TRBJ1-4; TRBD1 is a possible D gene (5 bases). The V end was cut by 2 bases, the J end by 10 bases, with 17 bases between. Germline loops: CDR1 SEHNR, CDR2 FQNEAQ (reference sequence). The CDR3 covers 15 residues. CDR3 nucleotides: TGTGCCAGCAGCTTAAGGGCGGCAGGGAAGCTAAAACTGTTTTTT. Its translation: CASSLRAAGKLKLFF.

The V gene is TRBV24-1, the J gene TRBJ2-1; 7 nucleotides align to TRBD2. The germline V gene encodes CDR1 KGHDR and CDR2 SFDVKD. This CDR3 is 14 amino acids long. The junction had 11 bases not matched to a gene; V was cut back by 9 bases and J by 7 bases. The CDR3 coding sequence is TGTGCCACCCGAGGGGAGCGGGATAGTAATGAGCAGTTCTTC. Its protein product is CATRGERDSNEQFF.

The chain carries TRBV6-6 and TRBJ2-1, with TRBD1 matching 8 bases. CDR1 and CDR2 (germline): MNHNY, SVGAGI (reference sequence). The trim removed 5 bases at V and 0 bases at J, leaving 15 bases unmatched. CDR3 size: 19 residues. CDR3 nucleotide sequence: TGTGCCAGCAGTCATTCCCTGACAGGGGCCTTTAGCTCCTACAATGAGCAGTTCTTC. Its translation: CASSHSLTGAFSSYNEQFF.

The gene calls are TRBV19 and TRBJ2-7; TRBD1 matches 8 bases. The germline CDR1 and CDR2 sequences are LNHDA and SQIVND (reference sequence). The CDR3 totals 14 residues. V dropped 6 bases and J dropped 4; count of bases not matched to a gene: 8. The CDR3 sequence: CASSPWGQEYEQYF. The CDR3 region has the DNA TGTGCCAGTAGCCCTTGGGGACAGGAGTACGAGCAGTACTTC.